The text below deals with one T cell receptor (beta chain). CDR1 and CDR2 from the germline V gene are SQVTM and ANQGSEA. Trimming cost V 6 bases and J 0 bases; bases outside gene matches: 5. CDR3 length: 14 residues. Repertoires were generated with immunoSEQ multiplex PCR, while TCRdb's copy carries only in-frame clones and drops some. The sample lists 26,000 or so clones, 89% occurring once. The data were taken from a study of blood T cell repertoires in COVID-19. Study summary: Donors in the United States, Italy and Spain gave samples during acute or convalescent COVID-19.

The sequenced sample consisted of peripheral blood. The chain carries TRBV29-1 and TRBJ1-5, with 7 bases identical to TRBD1. The TCR originated in a human donor in a cohort sampled during active COVID-19. CDR3 amino acids: CSVRDSPSNQPQHF. CDR3 nucleotide sequence: TGCAGCGTCCGGGACAGTCCTAGCAATCAGCCCCAGCATTTT. The full variable domain, in which reference TRBV29-1 and TRBJ1-5 provide the parts outside the CDR3, is SAVISQKPSRDICQRGTSLTIQCQVDSQVTMMFWYRQQPGQSLTLIATANQGSEATYESGFVIDKFPISRPNLTFSTLTVSNMSPEDSSIYLCSVRDSPSNQPQHFGDGTRLSIL.